The source of this TCR beta chain is a study of graft-versus-host responses after intestinal transplantation. Measured with immunoSEQ multiplex PCR; TCRdb has only the in-frame clones, and not every one. This table holds tens of thousands of clones, about 90% found once. V shed 0 bases, J shed 9 bases, and the junction held 13 bases outside the gene matches. CDR1 SGHTA and CDR2 FQGTGA come from the germline V gene. The CDR3 runs 17 residues. With respect to this clone: Its antigen is not identified.

The sample was unstimulated CD4+ T cells sorted from spleen or lymph node cells, taken before transplant. The rearrangement links TRBV7-3 to TRBJ2-1; TRBD1 matches 8 bases. This clonotype originated in a human donor who was the organ donor for an intestinal transplant. Here the CDR3 reads CASSLTRTGWPGGEQFF. Here the CDR3 DNA reads TGTGCCAGCAGCTTAACTCGGACAGGGTGGCCCGGTGGTGAGCAGTTCTTC.